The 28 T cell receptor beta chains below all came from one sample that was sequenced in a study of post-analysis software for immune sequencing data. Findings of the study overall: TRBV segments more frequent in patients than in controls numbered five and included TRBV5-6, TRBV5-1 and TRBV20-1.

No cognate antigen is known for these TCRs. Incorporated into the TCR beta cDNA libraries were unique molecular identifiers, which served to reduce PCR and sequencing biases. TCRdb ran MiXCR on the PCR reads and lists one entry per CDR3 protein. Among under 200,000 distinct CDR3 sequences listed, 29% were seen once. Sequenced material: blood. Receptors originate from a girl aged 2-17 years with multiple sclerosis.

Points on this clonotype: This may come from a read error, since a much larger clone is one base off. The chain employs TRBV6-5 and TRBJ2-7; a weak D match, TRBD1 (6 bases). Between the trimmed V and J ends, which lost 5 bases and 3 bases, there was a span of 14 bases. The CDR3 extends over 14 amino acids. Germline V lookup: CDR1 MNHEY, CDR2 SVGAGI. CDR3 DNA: TGTGCCAGCAGTAGAAGGAACAGGGTCTACGAGCAGTACTTC. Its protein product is CASSRRNRVYEQYF.

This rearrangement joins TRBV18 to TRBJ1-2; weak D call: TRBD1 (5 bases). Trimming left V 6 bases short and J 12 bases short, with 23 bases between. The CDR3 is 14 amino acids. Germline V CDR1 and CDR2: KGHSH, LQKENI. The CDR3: CASSESTDGRAHTF. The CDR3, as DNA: TGTGCCAGCTCCGAATCCACCGATGGCAGGGCCCACACCTTC.

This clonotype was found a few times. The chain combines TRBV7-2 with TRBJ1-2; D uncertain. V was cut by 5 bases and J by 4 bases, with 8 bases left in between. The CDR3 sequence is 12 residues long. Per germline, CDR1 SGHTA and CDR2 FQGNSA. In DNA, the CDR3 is TGTGCCAGCAGCGATGGGATCTATGGCTACACCTTC. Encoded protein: CASSDGIYGYTF.

The CDR3 spells CSARAQGTDTYEQFF. CDR3 sequence (DNA): TGCAGTGCAAGGGCGCAAGGGACAGACACTTACGAGCAGTTCTTC. V and J are TRBV20-1 and TRBJ2-1, with 7 bases lining up with TRBD1. Germline V gives CDR1 DFQATT, CDR2 SNEGSKA (reference sequence). V lost 6 bases and J lost 10; bases outside the gene matches: 18. The CDR3 runs to 15 residues.

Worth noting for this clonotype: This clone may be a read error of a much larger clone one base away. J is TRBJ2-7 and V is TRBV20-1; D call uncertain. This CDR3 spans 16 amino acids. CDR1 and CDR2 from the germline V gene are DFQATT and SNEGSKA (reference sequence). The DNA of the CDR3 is TGCAGTGCTAGTGGGCGCATCGCGACGGCAACCTACGGGCAGTACTTC. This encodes CSASGRIATATYGQYF.

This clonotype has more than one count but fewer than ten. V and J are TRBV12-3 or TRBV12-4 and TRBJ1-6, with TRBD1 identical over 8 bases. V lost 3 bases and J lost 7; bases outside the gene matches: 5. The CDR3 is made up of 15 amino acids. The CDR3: CASSFGTGTNSPLHF. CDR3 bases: TGTGCCAGCAGTTTCGGGACAGGAACAAATTCACCCCTCCACTTT.

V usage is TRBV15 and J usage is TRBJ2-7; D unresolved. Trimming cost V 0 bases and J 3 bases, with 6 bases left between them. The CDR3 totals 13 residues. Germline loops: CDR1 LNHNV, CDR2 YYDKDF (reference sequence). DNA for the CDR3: TGTGCCACCAGCAGAGAGATACTCTACGAGCAGTACTTC. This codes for CATSREILYEQYF.

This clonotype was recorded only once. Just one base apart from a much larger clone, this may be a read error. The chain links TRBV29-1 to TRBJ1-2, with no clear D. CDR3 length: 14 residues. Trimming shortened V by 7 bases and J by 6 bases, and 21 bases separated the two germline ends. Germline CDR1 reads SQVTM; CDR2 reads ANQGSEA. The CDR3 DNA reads TGCAGCGGGGGTAGCCTCGGGCTAAGGAATGGCTACACCTTC. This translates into CSGGSLGLRNGYTF.

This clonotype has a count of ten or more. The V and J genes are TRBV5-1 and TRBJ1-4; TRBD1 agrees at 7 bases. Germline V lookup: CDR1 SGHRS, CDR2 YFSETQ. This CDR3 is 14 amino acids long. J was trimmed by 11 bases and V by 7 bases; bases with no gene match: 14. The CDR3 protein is CASGRDSNQGKLFF. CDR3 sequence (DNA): TGCGCCAGCGGCCGGGACAGCAACCAAGGGAAACTGTTTTTT.

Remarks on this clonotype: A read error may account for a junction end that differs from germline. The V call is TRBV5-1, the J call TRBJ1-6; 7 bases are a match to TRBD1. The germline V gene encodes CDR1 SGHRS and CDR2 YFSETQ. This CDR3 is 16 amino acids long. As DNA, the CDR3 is TGCGCCAGCAGATTGGAAGGGGGCCGCTATAATTCACCCCTCCACTTT. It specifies CASRLEGGRYNSPLHF.

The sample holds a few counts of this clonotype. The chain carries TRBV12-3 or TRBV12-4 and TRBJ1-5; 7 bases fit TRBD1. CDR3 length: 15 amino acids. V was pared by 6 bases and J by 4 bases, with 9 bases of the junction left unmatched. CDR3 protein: CASSPGQVMNQPQHF. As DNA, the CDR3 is TGTGCCAGCAGCCCCGGACAGGTGATGAATCAGCCCCAGCATTTT.

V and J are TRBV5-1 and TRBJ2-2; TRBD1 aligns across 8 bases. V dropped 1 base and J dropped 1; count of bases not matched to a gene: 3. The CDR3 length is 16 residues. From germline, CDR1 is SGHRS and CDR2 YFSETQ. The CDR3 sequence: CASSLIGQGNTGELFF. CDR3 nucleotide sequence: TGCGCCAGCAGCTTGATCGGACAGGGGAACACCGGGGAGCTGTTTTTT.

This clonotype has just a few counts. CDR3 nucleotides: TGTGCCAGCAGTTACGACAGGGCCACTGAAGCTTTCTTT. Amino acid sequence: CASSYDRATEAFF. The chain employs TRBV6-5 and TRBJ1-1; 7 nucleotides match TRBD1. V lost 2 bases, J lost 4 bases, and 1 base stayed unmatched. This CDR3 contains 13 residues. The germline gives CDR1 MNHEY, CDR2 SVGAGI.

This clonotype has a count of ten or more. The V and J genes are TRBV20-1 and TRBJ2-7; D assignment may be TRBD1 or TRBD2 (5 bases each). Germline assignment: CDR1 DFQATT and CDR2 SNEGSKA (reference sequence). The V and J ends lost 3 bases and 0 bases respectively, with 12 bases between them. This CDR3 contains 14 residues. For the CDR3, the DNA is TGCAGTGCTAGTGTGACGGGGCTCTCCTACGAGCAGTACTTC. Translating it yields CSASVTGLSYEQYF.

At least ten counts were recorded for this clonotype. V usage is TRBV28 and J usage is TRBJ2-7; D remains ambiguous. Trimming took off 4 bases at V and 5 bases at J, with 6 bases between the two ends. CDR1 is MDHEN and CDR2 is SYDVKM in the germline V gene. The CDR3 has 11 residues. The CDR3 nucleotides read TGTGCCAGCAGTTCCAGCCACGAGCAGTACTTC. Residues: CASSSSHEQYF.

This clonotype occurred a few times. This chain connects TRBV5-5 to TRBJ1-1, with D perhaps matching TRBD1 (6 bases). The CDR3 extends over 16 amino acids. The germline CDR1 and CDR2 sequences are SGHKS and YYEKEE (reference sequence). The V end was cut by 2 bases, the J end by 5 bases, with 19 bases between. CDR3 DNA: TGTGCCAGCAGCTTAGGGGGTCAGGGGCTGTGGACTGAAGCTTTCTTT. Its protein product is CASSLGGQGLWTEAFF.

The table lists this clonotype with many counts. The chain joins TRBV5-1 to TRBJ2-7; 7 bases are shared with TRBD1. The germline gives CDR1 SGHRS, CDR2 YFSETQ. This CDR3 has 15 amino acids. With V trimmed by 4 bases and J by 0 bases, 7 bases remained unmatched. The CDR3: CASSETGVSSYEQYF. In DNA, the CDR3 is TGCGCCAGCAGCGAAACAGGGGTGAGCTCCTACGAGCAGTACTTC.

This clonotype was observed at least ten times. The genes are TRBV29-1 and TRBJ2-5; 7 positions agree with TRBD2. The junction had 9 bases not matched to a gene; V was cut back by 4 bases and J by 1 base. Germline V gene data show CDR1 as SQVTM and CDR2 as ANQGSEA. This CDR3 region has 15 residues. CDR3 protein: CSVVISGGRQETQYF. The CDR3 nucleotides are TGCAGCGTTGTAATATCGGGAGGCCGCCAAGAGACCCAGTACTTC.

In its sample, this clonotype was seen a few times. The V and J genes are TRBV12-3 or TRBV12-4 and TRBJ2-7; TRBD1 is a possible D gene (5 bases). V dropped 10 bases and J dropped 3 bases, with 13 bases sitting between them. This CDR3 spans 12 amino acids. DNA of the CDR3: TGTGCCACAGGGATGAATCTCTACGAGCAGTACTTC. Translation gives CATGMNLYEQYF.

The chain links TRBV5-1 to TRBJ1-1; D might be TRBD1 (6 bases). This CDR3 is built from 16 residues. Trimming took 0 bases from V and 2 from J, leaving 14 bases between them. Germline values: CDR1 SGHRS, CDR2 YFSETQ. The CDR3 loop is CASSLVGGLPNTEAFF. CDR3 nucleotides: TGCGCCAGCAGCTTGGTAGGGGGTCTGCCCAACACTGAAGCTTTCTTT. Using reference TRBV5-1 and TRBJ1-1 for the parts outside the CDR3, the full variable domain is KAGVTQTPRYLIKTRGQQVTLSCSPISGHRSVSWYQQTPGQGLQFLFEYFSETQRNKGNFPGRFSGRQFSNSRSEMNVSTLELGDSALYLCASSLVGGLPNTEAFFGQGTRLTVV.

For the CDR3, the DNA is TGCAGCGCTCCCCTAGCGGGGGCACAAGAGACCCAGTACTTC. It yields the protein CSAPLAGAQETQYF. J is TRBJ2-5 and V is TRBV29-1; 10 bases agree with TRBD2. The length of the CDR3 is 14 residues. V dropped 7 bases and J dropped 2; count of bases not matched to a gene: 7. CDR1 is SQVTM, CDR2 ANQGSEA, per germline.

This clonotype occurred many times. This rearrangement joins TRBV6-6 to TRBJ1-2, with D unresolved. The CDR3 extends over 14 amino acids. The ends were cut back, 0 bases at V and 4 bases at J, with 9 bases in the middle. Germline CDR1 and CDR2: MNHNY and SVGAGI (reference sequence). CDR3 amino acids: CASSYSTDLYGYTF. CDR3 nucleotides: TGTGCCAGCAGTTACTCGACGGACCTCTATGGCTACACCTTC.

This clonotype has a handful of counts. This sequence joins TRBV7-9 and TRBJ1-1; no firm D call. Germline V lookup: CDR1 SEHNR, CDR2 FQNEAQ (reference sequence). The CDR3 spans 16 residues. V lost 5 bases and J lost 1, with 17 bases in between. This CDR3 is CASSPRVRAGNTEAFF. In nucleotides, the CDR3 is TGTGCCAGCAGCCCGAGGGTGAGGGCTGGGAACACTGAAGCTTTCTTT.

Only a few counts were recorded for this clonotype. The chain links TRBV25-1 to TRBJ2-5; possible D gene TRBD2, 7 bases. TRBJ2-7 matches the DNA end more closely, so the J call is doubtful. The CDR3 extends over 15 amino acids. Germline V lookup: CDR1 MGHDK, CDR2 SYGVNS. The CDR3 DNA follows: TGTGCCAGCAGCGAGGGACTAAGGGGGACCTACGAGCAGTACTTC. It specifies CASSEGLRGTYEQYF.

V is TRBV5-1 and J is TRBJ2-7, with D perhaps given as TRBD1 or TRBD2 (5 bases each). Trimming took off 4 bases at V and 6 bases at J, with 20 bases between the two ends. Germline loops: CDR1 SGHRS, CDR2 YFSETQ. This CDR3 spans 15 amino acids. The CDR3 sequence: CASSVPREGTFEQYF. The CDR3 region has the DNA TGCGCCAGCAGCGTCCCCAGGGAAGGGACGTTCGAGCAGTACTTC.

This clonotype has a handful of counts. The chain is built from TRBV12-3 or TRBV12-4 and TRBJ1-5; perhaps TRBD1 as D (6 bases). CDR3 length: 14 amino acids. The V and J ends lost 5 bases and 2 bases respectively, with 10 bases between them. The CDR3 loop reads CASSRQVGNQPQHF. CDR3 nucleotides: TGTGCCAGCAGTAGACAGGTAGGCAATCAGCCCCAGCATTTT.

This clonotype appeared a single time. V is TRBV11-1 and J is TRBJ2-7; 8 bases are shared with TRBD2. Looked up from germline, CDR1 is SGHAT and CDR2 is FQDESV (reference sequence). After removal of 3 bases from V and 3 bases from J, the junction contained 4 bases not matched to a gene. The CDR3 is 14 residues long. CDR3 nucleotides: TGTGCCAGCAGCTTGAGCGGGAGTGTCTACGAGCAGTACTTC. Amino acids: CASSLSGSVYEQYF.

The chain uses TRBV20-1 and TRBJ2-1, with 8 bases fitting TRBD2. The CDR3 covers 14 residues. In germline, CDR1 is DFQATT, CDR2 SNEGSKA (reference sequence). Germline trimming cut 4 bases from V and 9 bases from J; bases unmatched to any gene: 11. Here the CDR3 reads CSAKTSGSEREQFF. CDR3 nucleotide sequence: TGCAGTGCTAAGACGAGCGGGAGTGAGCGTGAGCAGTTCTTC.